This T cell receptor (beta chain) was recovered during a study of blood T cells in healthy people across ages. Study-level points and caveats: It was found that TCR beta diversity correlated strongly with the percentage of naive T cells. CMV status of donors was not determined, possibly confounding expanded clonotype changes.

Each donor's blood draw was roughly 10 milliliters of peripheral blood. The CDR3 is 15 amino acids. V was cut by 0 bases and J by 4 bases, with 10 bases left in between. Germline V gene data show CDR1 as LGHNA and CDR2 as YSLEER. This clonotype has a handful of counts. Its target is not known. The second PCR ran 7 to 11 cycles with a sample-barcoded 5' primer and J-beta primers. Researchers report that a template-switch adaptor with 12 random nucleotides tagged each cDNA molecule. TCRdb re-called the 5' RACE reads with MiXCR, one entry per CDR3 protein. The top ten clones hold roughly 9% of a sample with approximately 580,000 distinct CDR3 sequences, 24% of them seen once. These sequences were also reported in another study, on T cells of mothers and their children.

Specimen: blood. The origin of this receptor is a boy aged 5-17 years in good health. The chain uses TRBV4-3 and TRBJ2-1; D is undetermined. For the CDR3, the DNA is TGCGCCAGCAGCCAAGACGTCGAAGGTTACAATGAGCAGTTCTTC. As protein: CASSQDVEGYNEQFF.